Listed here are 28 T cell receptor beta chains from one sample, sequenced in a study of PD-L1 blockade in urothelial cancer. Time point specified: pretreatment peripheral blood. Method: immunoSEQ multiplex PCR; TCRdb's copy keeps in-frame clones and lacks some. In the table there are 40,000 to 60,000 clones, around 84% of which are singletons. Here the sequenced sample was PBMCs, taken around atezolizumab (anti-PD-L1) treatment. The receptors were sampled from a man in his 70s with urothelial cancer.

The J gene is TRBJ1-2, the V gene TRBV19, with 8 positions matching TRBD1. V shed 1 base, J shed 3 bases, and the junction held 10 bases outside the gene matches. There are 17 residues in the CDR3. CDR1 is LNHDA, CDR2 SQIVND, per germline (reference sequence). The CDR3 spells CASSIGPGQGLDYGYTF. CDR3 in DNA: TGTGCCAGTAGTATAGGCCCTGGACAGGGCTTGGACTATGGCTACACCTTC. The full variable domain, in which reference TRBV19 and TRBJ1-2 provide the parts outside the CDR3, is DGGITQSPKYLFRKEGQNVTLSCEQNLNHDAMYWYRQDPGQGLRLIYYSQIVNDFQKGDIAEGYSVSREKKESFPLTVTSAQKNPTAFYLCASSIGPGQGLDYGYTFGSGTRLTVV.

This clone was detected a few times. The genes are TRBV7-3 and TRBJ1-2, with 9 bases lining up with TRBD1. The CDR3 extends over 13 amino acids. The germline V gene encodes CDR1 SGHTA and CDR2 FQGTGA. Unmatched junction bases numbered 4, after V lost 5 bases and J lost 6 bases. The CDR3 sequence is CASSLRTGDGYTF. The CDR3 DNA reads TGTGCCAGCAGCCTAAGGACAGGGGATGGCTACACCTTC.

This chain connects TRBV7-8 to TRBJ2-5, with D possibly TRBD2 on 7 matching bases. The germline gives CDR1 SGHVS, CDR2 FQNEAQ. V lost 6 bases and J lost 5, with 16 bases in between. The CDR3 sequence is 14 residues long. This chain's CDR3 is CASSKGRGPETQYF. The CDR3 nucleotides are TGTGCCAGCAGTAAGGGGCGGGGGCCCGAGACCCAGTACTTC.

The chain joins TRBV7-2 to TRBJ2-3; D is unresolved. CDR1 SGHTA and CDR2 FQGNSA come from the germline V gene. CDR3 length: 15 amino acids. V was trimmed by 5 bases and J by 0 bases, leaving 12 bases between them. The CDR3 sequence: CASSAFQRSTDTQYF. CDR3 coding DNA: TGTGCCAGCAGCGCGTTTCAGCGTAGCACAGATACGCAGTATTTT.

This sequence joins TRBV5-5 and TRBJ2-2; 8 nucleotides align to TRBD2. With 0 bases clipped from V and 4 bases from J, the junction kept 5 bases outside the gene matches. The CDR3 totals 16 residues. In germline, CDR1 is SGHKS, CDR2 YYEKEE (reference sequence). CDR3 sequence: CASSLASGGATGELFF. The CDR3 coding sequence is TGTGCCAGCAGCTTGGCCTCGGGAGGGGCCACCGGGGAGCTGTTTTTT.

The sample holds one count of this clone. The chain employs TRBV19 and TRBJ2-2, with 7 bases identical to TRBD2. The CDR3 runs 16 residues. V trimming: 6 bases; J trimming: 2 bases; junction bases outside the gene matches: 9. Germline V gene sequence: CDR1 LNHDA, CDR2 SQIVND (reference sequence). The CDR3: CASSPRASGNTGELFF. The DNA of the CDR3 is TGTGCCAGTAGCCCGAGGGCTAGCGGTAACACCGGGGAGCTGTTTTTT.

The chain links TRBV7-3 to TRBJ1-1; 9 bases map to TRBD1. J was trimmed by 7 bases and V by 5 bases; bases with no gene match: 8. The CDR3 runs to 14 residues. Germline-derived CDR1 and CDR2 are SGHTA and FQGTGA. The CDR3 sequence: CASSPYGGQGEAFF. In nucleotides, the CDR3 is TGTGCCAGCAGCCCTTATGGGGGACAGGGTGAAGCTTTCTTT.

The J gene is TRBJ2-3, the V gene TRBV2; perhaps TRBD2 as D (6 bases). V shed 8 bases and J shed 0 bases, with 12 bases lying between them. Germline CDR1 SNHLY, CDR2 FYNNEI. This CDR3 region has 14 residues. CDR3 sequence: CASGSGASTDTQYF. CDR3 DNA sequence: TGTGCCAGCGGTAGCGGAGCTAGCACAGATACGCAGTATTTT. The variable domain in full, completed from reference TRBV2 and TRBJ2-3, reads EPEVTQTPSHQVTQMGQEVILRCVPISNHLYFYWYRQILGQKVEFLVSFYNNEISEKSEIFDDQFSVERPDGSNFTLKIRSTKLEDSAMYFCASGSGASTDTQYFGPGTRLTVL.

This rearrangement joins TRBV5-1 to TRBJ2-1, with TRBD2 identical over 9 bases. Germline V gives CDR1 SGHRS, CDR2 YFSETQ. The CDR3 extends over 15 amino acids. V shed 7 bases and J 4 bases; nucleotides not matched to a gene: 9. CDR3 protein: CASGEGTSRYNEQFF. The CDR3 DNA reads as TGCGCCAGCGGAGAAGGGACTAGCAGATACAATGAGCAGTTCTTC.

The J gene is TRBJ1-6, the V gene TRBV14; 10 positions agree with TRBD1. The germline V gene encodes CDR1 SGHDN and CDR2 FVKESK. The CDR3 is 15 amino acids. Trimming at V came to 3 bases and at J to 9 bases, leaving 5 bases not matched to a gene. The CDR3: CASSQHGTGVSPLHF. The CDR3 DNA is TGTGCCAGCAGCCAGCATGGGACAGGGGTTTCACCCCTCCACTTT.

The V and J genes are TRBV9 and TRBJ1-5; 8 positions agree with TRBD1. The germline gives CDR1 SGDLS, CDR2 YYNGEE. The CDR3 contains 16 residues. Germline trimming cut 4 bases from V and 6 bases from J; bases unmatched to any gene: 12. The CDR3 here is CASSSSPGTGGQPQHF. CDR3 bases: TGTGCCAGCAGCTCCTCCCCCGGGACAGGAGGTCAGCCCCAGCATTTT.

V and J are TRBV7-2 and TRBJ1-2; no clear D gene. Per germline, CDR1 SGHTA and CDR2 FQGNSA. This CDR3 has 16 amino acids. With 2 bases removed from V and 4 bases from J, the gap between germline ends came to 17 bases. CDR3 coding DNA: TGTGCCAGCAGCTTAAACCCCGCAGAGAGGGTCTATGGCTACACCTTC. Amino acid sequence: CASSLNPAERVYGYTF.

The chain recombines TRBV19 with TRBJ2-1; D might be TRBD2 (6 bases). The CDR3 sequence is 15 residues long. With 3 bases removed from V and 0 bases from J, the gap between germline ends came to 9 bases. CDR1 is LNHDA, CDR2 SQIVND, per germline (reference sequence). DNA for the CDR3: TGTGCCAGTAGTATTGGAGGGGTCTCCTACAATGAGCAGTTCTTC. Amino acids: CASSIGGVSYNEQFF.

V is TRBV29-1 and J is TRBJ2-7; 8 bases line up with TRBD2. The CDR3 runs 14 residues. CDR1 and CDR2 (germline): SQVTM, ANQGSEA. V was clipped by 6 bases and J by 1 base; unmatched bases: 8. The CDR3 sequence: CSVRGLGWSYEQYF. The CDR3 region has the DNA TGCAGCGTCCGGGGACTAGGCTGGTCCTACGAGCAGTACTTC.

The V gene is TRBV5-6, the J gene TRBJ2-3, with D possibly matching TRBD1 (5 bases). Looked up from germline, CDR1 is SGHDT and CDR2 is YYEEEE. CDR3 length: 15 residues. The V and J ends lost 4 bases and 5 bases respectively, with 17 bases between them. CDR3 loop: CASSKDSPGGDTQYF. CDR3 in DNA: TGTGCCAGCAGCAAAGACAGTCCGGGCGGAGATACGCAGTATTTT. The whole variable domain, filled in from reference TRBV5-6 and TRBJ2-3, reads DAGVTQSPTHLIKTRGQQVTLRCSPKSGHDTVSWYQQALGQGPQFIFQYYEEEERQRGNFPDRFSGHQFPNYSSELNVNALLLGDSALYLCASSKDSPGGDTQYFGPGTRLTVL.

The chain links TRBV5-4 to TRBJ2-3; D is perhaps TRBD1 (5 bases). V was shortened by 0 bases and J by 4 bases, with 12 bases between the two germline ends. The CDR3 consists of 15 residues. Per the germline V gene, CDR1 is SGHNT and CDR2 is YYREEE (reference sequence). The CDR3 bases are TGTGCCAGCAGCTTGGGGCAGGGAAGTCCAGATACGCAGTATTTT. Translation: CASSLGQGSPDTQYF.

The table lists this clone with a few counts. The V gene is TRBV7-9, the J gene TRBJ1-2; 7 bases align to TRBD1. J lost 3 bases, V lost 1 base, and 2 bases had no gene match. CDR3 length: 14 residues. Germline values: CDR1 SEHNR, CDR2 FQNEAQ (reference sequence). CDR3 sequence reads: CASSLVQGDYGYTF. The CDR3 nucleotides read TGTGCCAGCAGCTTAGTTCAGGGGGACTATGGCTACACCTTC.

This clone occurred a few times. The chain employs TRBV21-1 and TRBJ2-3; TRBD2 is the table's D call and was not checked against the DNA. TRBV21-1 constitutes a pseudogene. The CDR3 sequence is 22 residues long. In DNA form, the CDR3 reads TGTGCCAGCAGCAAACCGCGCTATGGGCGGGACCAGCACCCCGCTTTCACAGATACGCAGTATTTT. It encodes CASSKPRYGRDQHPAFTDTQYF.

The rearrangement links TRBV5-4 to TRBJ2-3, with D possibly matching TRBD1 (6 bases). V was shortened by 4 bases and J by 5 bases, with 20 bases between the two germline ends. Germline V gene lookup returns CDR1 SGHNT and CDR2 YYREEE (reference sequence). The CDR3 has 16 residues. This chain's CDR3 is CASSPSVGGHVDTQYF. The DNA of the CDR3 is TGTGCCAGCAGCCCCTCGGTAGGGGGACATGTAGATACGCAGTATTTT.

This clone was seen more than once but under ten times. The chain uses TRBV5-1 and TRBJ2-7; D is possibly TRBD2 (6 bases). From germline, CDR1 is SGHRS and CDR2 YFSETQ. V was cut by 8 bases and J by 2 bases, with 14 bases left in between. The CDR3 runs to 13 residues. CDR3 loop: CARGDWTTYEQYF. The CDR3 DNA follows: TGCGCCAGGGGGGACTGGACAACCTACGAGCAGTACTTC. The complete variable domain, with remaining parts taken from reference TRBV5-1 and TRBJ2-7, reads KAGVTQTPRYLIKTRGQQVTLSCSPISGHRSVSWYQQTPGQGLQFLFEYFSETQRNKGNFPGRFSGRQFSNSRSEMNVSTLELGDSALYLCARGDWTTYEQYFGPGTRLTVT.

This chain links TRBV5-4 with TRBJ1-2, with TRBD1 matching 7 bases. V lost 4 bases, J lost 1 base, and 7 bases stayed unmatched. Germline loops: CDR1 SGHNT, CDR2 YYREEE (reference sequence). CDR3 length: 15 residues. The CDR3 nucleotides are TGTGCCAGCAGCCTCATTGGACAGGATAACTATGGCTACACCTTC. Translating gives CASSLIGQDNYGYTF.

The V call is TRBV7-3, the J call TRBJ1-3, with D possibly being TRBD1 (5 bases). Trimming took off 5 bases at V and 9 bases at J, with 14 bases between the two ends. The germline CDR1 and CDR2 sequences are SGHTA and FQGTGA. The CDR3 runs 13 residues. Here the CDR3 DNA reads TGTGCCAGCAGCGGAGGGGCTAAGGGCACCATATATTTT. Amino acid sequence: CASSGGAKGTIYF.

This chain uses TRBV27 with TRBJ1-5; unclear D gene. Germline V CDR1 and CDR2: MNHEY, SMNVEV (reference sequence). With 3 bases removed from V and 5 bases from J, the gap between germline ends came to 11 bases. This CDR3 contains 14 residues. CDR3 loop: CASSLNGRHQPQHF. CDR3 in DNA: TGTGCCAGCAGTTTGAACGGGAGGCATCAGCCCCAGCATTTT.

This chain connects TRBV5-6 to TRBJ1-2; D not certain. V lost 1 base and J lost 7, with 8 bases in between. The CDR3 contains 12 residues. Per germline, CDR1 SGHDT and CDR2 YYEEEE. CDR3 sequence (DNA): TGTGCCAGCAGCTTGCAACAGTCTGGCTACACCTTC. Protein sequence: CASSLQQSGYTF.

The rearrangement uses TRBV4-1 and TRBJ2-2, with D perhaps TRBD1 (6 bases). Deletions cut 4 bases from V and 4 bases from J, with 10 bases between. The CDR3 length is 14 residues. Per the germline V gene, CDR1 is MGHRA and CDR2 is YSYEKL. CDR3 residues: CASSLLGATGELFF. The CDR3, as DNA: TGCGCCAGCAGCCTCTTGGGGGCCACCGGGGAGCTGTTTTTT.

The chain uses TRBV10-2 and TRBJ2-3; D remains ambiguous. The CDR3 totals 12 residues. The V and J ends lost 3 bases and 6 bases respectively, with 7 bases between them. Germline loops: CDR1 WSHSY, CDR2 SAAADI. The CDR3 loop reads CASSDSTDTQYF. CDR3 coding DNA: TGCGCCAGCAGTGATTCTACGGATACGCAGTATTTT.

This chain joins TRBV4-2 and TRBJ1-1; no firm D call. Germline-derived CDR1 and CDR2 are LGHNA and YNFKEQ. The CDR3 has 13 amino acids. V shed 3 bases and J shed 2 bases, with 7 bases lying between them. The chain's CDR3 is CASSQGQNTEAFF. The CDR3 DNA reads TGTGCCAGCAGCCAGGGCCAAAACACTGAAGCTTTCTTT.

The J gene is TRBJ2-1, the V gene TRBV25-1; D is unclear. Germline V gene lookup returns CDR1 MGHDK and CDR2 SYGVNS. Trimming pared 3 bases from V and 1 base from J, leaving 10 bases between. This CDR3 is built from 15 residues. Written as DNA, the CDR3 is TGTGCCAGCAGTGACCCAGGCTGGTCCTACAATGAGCAGTTCTTC. This encodes CASSDPGWSYNEQFF.